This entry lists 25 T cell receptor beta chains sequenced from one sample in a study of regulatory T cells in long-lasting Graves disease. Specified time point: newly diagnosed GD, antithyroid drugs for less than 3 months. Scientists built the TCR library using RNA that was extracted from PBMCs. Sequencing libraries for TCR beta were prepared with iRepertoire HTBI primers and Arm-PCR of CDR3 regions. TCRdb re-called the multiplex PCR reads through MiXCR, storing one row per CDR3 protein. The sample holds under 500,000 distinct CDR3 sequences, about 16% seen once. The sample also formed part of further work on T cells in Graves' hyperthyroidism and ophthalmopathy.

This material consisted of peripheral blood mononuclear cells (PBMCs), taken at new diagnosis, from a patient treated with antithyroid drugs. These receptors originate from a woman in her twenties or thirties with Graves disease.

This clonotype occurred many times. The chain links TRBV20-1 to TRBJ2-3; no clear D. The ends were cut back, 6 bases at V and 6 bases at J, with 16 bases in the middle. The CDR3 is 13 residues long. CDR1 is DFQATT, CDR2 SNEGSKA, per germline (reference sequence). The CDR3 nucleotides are TGCAGTGCCCCCCGTAACCGACGGGATACGCAGTATTTT. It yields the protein CSAPRNRRDTQYF.

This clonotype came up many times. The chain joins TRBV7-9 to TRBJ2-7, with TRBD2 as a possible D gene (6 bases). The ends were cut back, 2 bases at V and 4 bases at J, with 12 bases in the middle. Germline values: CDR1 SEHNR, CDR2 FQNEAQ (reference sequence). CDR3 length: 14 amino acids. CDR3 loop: CASSLMGGWYEQYF. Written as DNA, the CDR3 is TGTGCCAGCAGCTTAATGGGGGGATGGTACGAGCAGTACTTC.

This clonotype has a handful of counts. CDR3 nucleotides: TGCAGCGTTGCCGGGAGGGTAACAGATACGCAGTATTTT. It encodes CSVAGRVTDTQYF. V gene TRBV29-1 combines with J gene TRBJ2-3, with 8 bases that match TRBD2. Germline V lookup: CDR1 SQVTM, CDR2 ANQGSEA. Trimming removed 4 bases from V and 3 bases from J; junction bases left unmatched: 3. This CDR3 has 13 amino acids.

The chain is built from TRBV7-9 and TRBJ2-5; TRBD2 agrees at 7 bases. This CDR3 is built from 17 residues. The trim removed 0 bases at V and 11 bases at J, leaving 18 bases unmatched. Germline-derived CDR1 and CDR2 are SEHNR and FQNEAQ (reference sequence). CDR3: CASSLAGGPFSYNEQYF. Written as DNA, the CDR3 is TGTGCCAGCAGCTTAGCGGGAGGGCCTTTCTCCTACAATGAGCAGTACTTC.

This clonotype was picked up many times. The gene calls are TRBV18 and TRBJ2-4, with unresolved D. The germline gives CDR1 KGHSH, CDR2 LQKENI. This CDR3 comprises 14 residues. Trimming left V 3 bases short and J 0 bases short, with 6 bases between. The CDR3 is CASSPEIAKNIQYF. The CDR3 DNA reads TGTGCCAGCTCACCCGAGATAGCCAAAAACATTCAGTACTTC.

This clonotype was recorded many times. This chain's CDR3 is CASSYGTGDYEQYF. The CDR3 coding sequence is TGTGCCAGCAGCTATGGGACAGGGGACTACGAGCAGTACTTC. The rearrangement joins TRBV3-1 to TRBJ2-7; TRBD1 aligns across 10 bases. The length of the CDR3 is 14 residues. Trimming cost V 5 bases and J 3 bases; bases outside gene matches: 4. CDR1 LGHDT and CDR2 YNNKEL come from the germline V gene (reference sequence).

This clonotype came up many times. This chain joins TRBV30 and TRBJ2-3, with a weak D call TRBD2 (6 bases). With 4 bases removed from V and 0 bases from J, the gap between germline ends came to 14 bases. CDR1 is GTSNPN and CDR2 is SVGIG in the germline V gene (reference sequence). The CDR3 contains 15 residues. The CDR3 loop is CAWITGALSTDTQYF. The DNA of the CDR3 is TGTGCCTGGATTACGGGAGCACTTAGCACAGATACGCAGTATTTT.

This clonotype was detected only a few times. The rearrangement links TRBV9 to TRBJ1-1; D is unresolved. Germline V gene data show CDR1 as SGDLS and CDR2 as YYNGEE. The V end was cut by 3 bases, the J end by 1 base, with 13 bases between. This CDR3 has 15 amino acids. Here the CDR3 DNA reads TGTGCCAGCAGCGCGGAATCCGGGAGGAACACTGAAGCTTTCTTT. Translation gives CASSAESGRNTEAFF.

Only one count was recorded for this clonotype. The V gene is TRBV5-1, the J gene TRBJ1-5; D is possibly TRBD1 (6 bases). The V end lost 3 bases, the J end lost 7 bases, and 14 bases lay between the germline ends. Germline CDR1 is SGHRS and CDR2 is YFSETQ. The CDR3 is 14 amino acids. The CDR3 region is CASSSTGRGQPQHF. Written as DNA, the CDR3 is TGCGCCAGCAGCTCGACAGGCCGGGGGCAGCCCCAGCATTTT. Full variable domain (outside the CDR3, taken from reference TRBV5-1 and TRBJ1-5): KAGVTQTPRYLIKTRGQQVTLSCSPISGHRSVSWYQQTPGQGLQFLFEYFSETQRNKGNFPGRFSGRQFSNSRSEMNVSTLELGDSALYLCASSSTGRGQPQHFGDGTRLSIL.

The CDR3 spells CASRGSETLNTGELFF. The CDR3 bases are TGTGCCAGCAGGGGGTCGGAAACCTTAAACACCGGGGAGCTGTTTTTT. This chain uses TRBV2 with TRBJ2-2; D uncertain. The CDR3 sequence is 16 residues long. Trimming pared 6 bases from V and 2 bases from J, leaving 16 bases between. CDR1 and CDR2 (germline): SNHLY, FYNNEI.

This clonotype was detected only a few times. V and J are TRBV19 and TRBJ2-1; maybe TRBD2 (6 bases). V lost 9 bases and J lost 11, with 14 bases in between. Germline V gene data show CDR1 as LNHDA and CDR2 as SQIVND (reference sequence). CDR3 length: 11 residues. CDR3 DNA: TGTGCCAGCGGCTCTAGCGCTAAGCAGTTCTTC. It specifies CASGSSAKQFF. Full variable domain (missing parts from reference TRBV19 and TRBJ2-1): DGGITQSPKYLFRKEGQNVTLSCEQNLNHDAMYWYRQDPGQGLRLIYYSQIVNDFQKGDIAEGYSVSREKKESFPLTVTSAQKNPTAFYLCASGSSAKQFFGPGTRLTVL.

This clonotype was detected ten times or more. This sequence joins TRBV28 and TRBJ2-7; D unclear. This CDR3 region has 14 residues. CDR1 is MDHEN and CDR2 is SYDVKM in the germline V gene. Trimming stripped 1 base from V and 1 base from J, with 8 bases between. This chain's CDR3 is CASSLFGDSYEQYF. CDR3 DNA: TGTGCCAGCAGTTTATTTGGCGATTCCTACGAGCAGTACTTC.

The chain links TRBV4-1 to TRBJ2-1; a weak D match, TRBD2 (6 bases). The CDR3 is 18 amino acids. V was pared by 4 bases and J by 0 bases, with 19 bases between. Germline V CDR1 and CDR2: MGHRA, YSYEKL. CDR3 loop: CASSPSDVPGSSYNEQFF. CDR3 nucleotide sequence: TGCGCCAGCAGCCCCTCGGACGTACCCGGGAGCTCCTACAATGAGCAGTTCTTC.

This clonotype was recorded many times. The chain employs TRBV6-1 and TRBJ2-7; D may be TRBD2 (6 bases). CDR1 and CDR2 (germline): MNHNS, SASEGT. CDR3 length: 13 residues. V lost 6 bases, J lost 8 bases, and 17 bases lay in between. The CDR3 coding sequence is TGTGCCAGCAGGGGACTGACCGTCAGACAGCAGTACTTC. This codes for CASRGLTVRQQYF.

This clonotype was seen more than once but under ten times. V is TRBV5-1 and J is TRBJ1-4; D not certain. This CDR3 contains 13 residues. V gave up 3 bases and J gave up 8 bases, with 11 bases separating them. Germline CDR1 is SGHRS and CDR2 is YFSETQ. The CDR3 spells CASSSSPEEKLFF. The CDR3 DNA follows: TGCGCCAGCAGCTCATCGCCGGAGGAAAAACTGTTTTTT.

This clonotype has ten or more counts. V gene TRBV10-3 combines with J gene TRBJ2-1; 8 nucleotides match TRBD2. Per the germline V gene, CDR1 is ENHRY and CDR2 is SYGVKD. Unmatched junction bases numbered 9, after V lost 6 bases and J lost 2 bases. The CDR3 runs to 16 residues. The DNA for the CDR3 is TGTGCCATCAGATCCGCGGGGGGACCCCCCTACAATGAGCAGTTCTTC. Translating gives CAIRSAGGPPYNEQFF.

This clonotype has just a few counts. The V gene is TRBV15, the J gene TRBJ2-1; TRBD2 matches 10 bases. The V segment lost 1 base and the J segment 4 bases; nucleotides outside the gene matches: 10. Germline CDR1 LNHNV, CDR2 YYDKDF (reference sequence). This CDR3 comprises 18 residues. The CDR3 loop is CATSRASPLAGVYNEQFF. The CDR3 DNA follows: TGTGCCACCAGCAGAGCCTCCCCTCTAGCGGGAGTATACAATGAGCAGTTCTTC. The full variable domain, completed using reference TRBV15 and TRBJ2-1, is DAMVIQNPRYQVTQFGKPVTLSCSQTLNHNVMYWYQQKSSQAPKLLFHYYDKDFNNEADTPDNFQSRRPNTSFCFLDIRSPGLGDTAMYLCATSRASPLAGVYNEQFFGPGTRLTVL.

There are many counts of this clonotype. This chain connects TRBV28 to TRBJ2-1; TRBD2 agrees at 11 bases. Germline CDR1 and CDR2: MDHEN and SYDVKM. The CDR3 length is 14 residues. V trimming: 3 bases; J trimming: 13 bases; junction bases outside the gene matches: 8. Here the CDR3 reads CASSFTGLAVSQFF. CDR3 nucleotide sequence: TGTGCCAGCAGTTTTACGGGACTAGCGGTGTCACAGTTCTTC. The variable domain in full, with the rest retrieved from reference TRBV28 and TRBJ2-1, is DVKVTQSSRYLVKRTGEKVFLECVQDMDHENMFWYRQDPGLGLRLIYFSYDVKMKEKGDIPEGYSVSREKKERFSLILESASTNQTSMYLCASSFTGLAVSQFFGPGTRLTVL.

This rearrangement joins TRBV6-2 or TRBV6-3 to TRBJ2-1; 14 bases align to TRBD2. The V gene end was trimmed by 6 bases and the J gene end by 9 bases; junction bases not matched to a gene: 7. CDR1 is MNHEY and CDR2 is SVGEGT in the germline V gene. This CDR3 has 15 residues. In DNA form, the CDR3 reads TGTGCCAGCAGAAGCGGGACTAGCGGGAGTATTGAGCAGTTCTTC. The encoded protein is CASRSGTSGSIEQFF.

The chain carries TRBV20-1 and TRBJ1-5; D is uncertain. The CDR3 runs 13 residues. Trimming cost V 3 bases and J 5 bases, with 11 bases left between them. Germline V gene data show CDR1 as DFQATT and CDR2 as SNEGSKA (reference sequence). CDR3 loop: CSARPTGDQPQHF. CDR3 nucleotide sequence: TGCAGTGCTAGGCCAACCGGGGATCAGCCCCAGCATTTT.

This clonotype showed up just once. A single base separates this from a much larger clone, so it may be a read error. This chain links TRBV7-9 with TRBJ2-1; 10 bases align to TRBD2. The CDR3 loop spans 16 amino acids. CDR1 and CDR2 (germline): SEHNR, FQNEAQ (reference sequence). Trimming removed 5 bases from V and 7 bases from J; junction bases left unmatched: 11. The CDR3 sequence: CASSPPSGGSKNEQFF. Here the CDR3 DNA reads TGTGCCAGCAGCCCCCCTAGCGGGGGTAGTAAGAATGAGCAGTTCTTC.

The CDR3 DNA follows: TGTGCCAGTCGATCCCTCAGAGGTGGGGTCACCGGGGAGCTGTTTTTT. Translation gives CASRSLRGGVTGELFF. The chain recombines TRBV12-3 or TRBV12-4 with TRBJ2-2, with D unclear. CDR3 size: 16 residues. Trimming removed 9 bases from V and 4 bases from J, with 21 bases in between.

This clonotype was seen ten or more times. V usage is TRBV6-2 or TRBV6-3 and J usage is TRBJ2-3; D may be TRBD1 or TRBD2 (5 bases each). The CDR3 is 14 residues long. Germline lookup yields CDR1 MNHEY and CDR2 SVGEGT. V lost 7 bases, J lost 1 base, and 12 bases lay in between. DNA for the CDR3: TGTGCCAGCACCCGGGGCAGGGGCACAGATACGCAGTATTTT. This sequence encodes CASTRGRGTDTQYF.

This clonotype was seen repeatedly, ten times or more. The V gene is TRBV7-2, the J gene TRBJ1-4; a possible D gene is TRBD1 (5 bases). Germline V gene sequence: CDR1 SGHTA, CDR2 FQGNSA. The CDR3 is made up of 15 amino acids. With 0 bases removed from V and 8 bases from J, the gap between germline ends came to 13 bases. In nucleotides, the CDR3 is TGTGCCAGCAGCTTAGCATCGCAGCCAGGGGAAAAACTGTTTTTT. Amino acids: CASSLASQPGEKLFF.

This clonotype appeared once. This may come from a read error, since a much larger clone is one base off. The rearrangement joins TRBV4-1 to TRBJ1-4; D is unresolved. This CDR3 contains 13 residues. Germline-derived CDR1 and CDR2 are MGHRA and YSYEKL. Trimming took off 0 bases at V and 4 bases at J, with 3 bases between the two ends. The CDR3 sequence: CASSQEGNEKLFF. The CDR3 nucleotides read TGCGCCAGCAGCCAAGAAGGTAATGAAAAACTGTTTTTT.